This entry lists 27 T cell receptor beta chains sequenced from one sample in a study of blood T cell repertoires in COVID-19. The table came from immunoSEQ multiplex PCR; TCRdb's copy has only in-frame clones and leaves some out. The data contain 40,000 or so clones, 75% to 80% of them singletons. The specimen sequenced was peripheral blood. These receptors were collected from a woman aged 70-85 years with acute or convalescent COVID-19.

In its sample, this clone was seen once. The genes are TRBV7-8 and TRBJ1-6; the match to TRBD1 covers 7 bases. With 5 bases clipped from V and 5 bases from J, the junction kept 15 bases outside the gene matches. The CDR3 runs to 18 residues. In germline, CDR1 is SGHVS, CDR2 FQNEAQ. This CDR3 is CASSPLLNRGFNNSPLHF. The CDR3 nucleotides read TGTGCCAGCAGCCCACTCCTGAACAGGGGCTTTAATAATTCACCCCTCCACTTT.

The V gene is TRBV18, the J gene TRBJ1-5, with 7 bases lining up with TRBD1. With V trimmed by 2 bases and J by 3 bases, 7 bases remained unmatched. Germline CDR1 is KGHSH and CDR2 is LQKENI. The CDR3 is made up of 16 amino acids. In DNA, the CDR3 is TGTGCCAGCTCACCATCCGCCGACAGGGTCAATCAGCCCCAGCATTTT. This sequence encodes CASSPSADRVNQPQHF.

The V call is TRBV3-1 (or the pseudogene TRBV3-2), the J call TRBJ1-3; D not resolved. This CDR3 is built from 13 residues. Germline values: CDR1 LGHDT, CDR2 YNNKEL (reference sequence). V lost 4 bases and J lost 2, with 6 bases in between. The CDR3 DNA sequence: TGTGCCAGCAGCCCTCTCGCTGGAAACACCATATATTTT. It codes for CASSPLAGNTIYF.

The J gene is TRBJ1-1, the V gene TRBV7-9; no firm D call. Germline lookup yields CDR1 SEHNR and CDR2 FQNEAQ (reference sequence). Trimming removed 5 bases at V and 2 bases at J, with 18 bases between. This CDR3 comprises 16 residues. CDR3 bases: TGTGCCAGCAGCCCGAGCGGTCGCAGGAGCAACACTGAAGCTTTCTTT. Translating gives CASSPSGRRSNTEAFF. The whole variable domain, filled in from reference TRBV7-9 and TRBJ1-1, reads DTGVSQNPRHKITKRGQNVTFRCDPISEHNRLYWYRQTLGQGPEFLTYFQNEAQLEKSRLLSDRFSAERPKGSFSTLEIQRTEQGDSAMYLCASSPSGRRSNTEAFFGQGTRLTVV.

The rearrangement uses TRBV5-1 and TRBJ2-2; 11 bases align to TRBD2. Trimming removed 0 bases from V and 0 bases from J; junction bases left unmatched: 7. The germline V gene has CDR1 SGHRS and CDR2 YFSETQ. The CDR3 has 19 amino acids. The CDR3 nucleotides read TGCGCCAGCAGCTTGGCCGGGACTAGCGGACCTCCGAACACCGGGGAGCTGTTTTTT. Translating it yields CASSLAGTSGPPNTGELFF.

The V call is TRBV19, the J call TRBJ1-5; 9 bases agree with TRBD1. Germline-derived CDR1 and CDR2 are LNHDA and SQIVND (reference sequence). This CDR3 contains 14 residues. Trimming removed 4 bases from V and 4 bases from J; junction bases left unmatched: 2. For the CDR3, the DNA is TGTGCCAGTAGTAAGACAGGGGGGAATCAGCCCCAGCATTTT. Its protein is CASSKTGGNQPQHF.

CDR3 protein: CASSLNTGELFF. For the CDR3, the DNA is TGTGCCAGCAGCCTGAACACCGGGGAGCTGTTTTTT. The chain carries TRBV28 and TRBJ2-2; D uncertain. Germline V lookup: CDR1 MDHEN, CDR2 SYDVKM. With 6 bases removed from V and 1 base from J, the gap between germline ends came to 3 bases. This CDR3 is 12 amino acids long.

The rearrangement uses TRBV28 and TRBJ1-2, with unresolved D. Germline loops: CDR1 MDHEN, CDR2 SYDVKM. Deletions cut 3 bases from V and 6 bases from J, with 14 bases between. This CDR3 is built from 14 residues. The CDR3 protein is CASSLWAIGHGYTF. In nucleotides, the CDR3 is TGTGCCAGCAGTTTGTGGGCTATCGGTCATGGCTACACCTTC.

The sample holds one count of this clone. The CDR3 bases are TGTGCCAGCAGTACTATTAGGAGGTACGAGCAGTACTTC. Amino acids: CASSTIRRYEQYF. The gene calls are TRBV28 and TRBJ2-7, with D perhaps matching TRBD2 (5 bases). This CDR3 contains 13 residues. Germline V gene lookup returns CDR1 MDHEN and CDR2 SYDVKM. V was clipped by 5 bases and J by 4 bases, with 12 bases between them.

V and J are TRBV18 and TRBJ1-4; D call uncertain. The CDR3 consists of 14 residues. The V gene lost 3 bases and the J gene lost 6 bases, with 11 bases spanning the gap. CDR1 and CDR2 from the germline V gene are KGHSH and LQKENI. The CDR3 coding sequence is TGTGCCAGCTCACCGATGTTAGACTATGAAAAACTGTTTTTT. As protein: CASSPMLDYEKLFF. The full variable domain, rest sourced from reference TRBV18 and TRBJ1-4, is NAGVMQNPRHLVRRRGQEARLRCSPMKGHSHVYWYRQLPEEGLKFMVYLQKENIIDESGMPKERFSAEFPKEGPSILRIQQVVRGDSAAYFCASSPMLDYEKLFFGSGTQLSVL.

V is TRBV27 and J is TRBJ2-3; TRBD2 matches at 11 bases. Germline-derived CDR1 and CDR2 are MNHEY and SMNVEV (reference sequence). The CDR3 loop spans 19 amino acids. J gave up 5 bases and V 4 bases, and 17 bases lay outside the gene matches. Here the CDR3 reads CASSSLRLAGNLGIDTQYF. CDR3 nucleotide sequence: TGTGCCAGCAGTTCCCTTCGACTAGCGGGAAATCTCGGGATAGATACGCAGTATTTT.

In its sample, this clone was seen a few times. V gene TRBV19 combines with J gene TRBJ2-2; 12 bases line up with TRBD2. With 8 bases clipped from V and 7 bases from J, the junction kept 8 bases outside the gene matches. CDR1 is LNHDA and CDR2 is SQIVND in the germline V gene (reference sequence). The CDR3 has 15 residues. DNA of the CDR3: TGTGCCAGTTCGTCCAGGACTAGCGGGGACGGGGAGCTGTTTTTT. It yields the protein CASSSRTSGDGELFF. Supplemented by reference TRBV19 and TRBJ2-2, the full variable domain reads DGGITQSPKYLFRKEGQNVTLSCEQNLNHDAMYWYRQDPGQGLRLIYYSQIVNDFQKGDIAEGYSVSREKKESFPLTVTSAQKNPTAFYLCASSSRTSGDGELFFGEGSRLTVL.

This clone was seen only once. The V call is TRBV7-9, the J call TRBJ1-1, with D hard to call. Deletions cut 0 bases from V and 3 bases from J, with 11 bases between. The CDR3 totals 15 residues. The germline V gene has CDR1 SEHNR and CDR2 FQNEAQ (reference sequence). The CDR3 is CASSLAGTAHTEAFF. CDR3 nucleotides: TGTGCCAGCAGCTTAGCAGGAACAGCCCACACTGAAGCTTTCTTT.

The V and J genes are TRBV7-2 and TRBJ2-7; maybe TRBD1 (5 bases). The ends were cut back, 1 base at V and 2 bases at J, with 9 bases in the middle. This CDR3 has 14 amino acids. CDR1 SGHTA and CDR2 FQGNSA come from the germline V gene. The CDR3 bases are TGTGCCAGCAGCTTAGTCAGGGCCGCCTACGAGCAGTACTTC. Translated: CASSLVRAAYEQYF.

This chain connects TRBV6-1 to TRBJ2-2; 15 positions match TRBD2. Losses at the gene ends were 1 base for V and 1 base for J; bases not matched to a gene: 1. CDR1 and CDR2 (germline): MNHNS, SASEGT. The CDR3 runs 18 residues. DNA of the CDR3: TGTGCCAGCAGTGAAGGGGGACTAGCGGGAGGGAACACCGGGGAGCTGTTTTTT. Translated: CASSEGGLAGGNTGELFF.

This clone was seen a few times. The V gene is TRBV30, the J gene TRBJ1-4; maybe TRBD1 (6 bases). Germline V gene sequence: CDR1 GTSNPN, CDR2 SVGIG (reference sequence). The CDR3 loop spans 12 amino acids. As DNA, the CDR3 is TGTGCTTTACAGGGAGATCAAGAAAAACTGTTTTTT. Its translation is CALQGDQEKLFF.

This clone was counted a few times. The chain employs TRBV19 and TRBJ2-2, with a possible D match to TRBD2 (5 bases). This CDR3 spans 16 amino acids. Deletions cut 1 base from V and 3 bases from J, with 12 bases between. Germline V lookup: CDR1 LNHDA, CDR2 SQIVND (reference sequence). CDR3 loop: CASSIGGQWYTGELFF. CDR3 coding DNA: TGTGCCAGTAGTATAGGAGGGCAGTGGTACACCGGGGAGCTGTTTTTT. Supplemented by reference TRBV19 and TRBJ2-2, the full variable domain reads DGGITQSPKYLFRKEGQNVTLSCEQNLNHDAMYWYRQDPGQGLRLIYYSQIVNDFQKGDIAEGYSVSREKKESFPLTVTSAQKNPTAFYLCASSIGGQWYTGELFFGEGSRLTVL.

The CDR3 region has the DNA TGTGCCAGTAGTCCCCCAATGGCGGGAGGGCCCTACAATGAGCAGTTCTTC. Translation: CASSPPMAGGPYNEQFF. This rearrangement joins TRBV19 to TRBJ2-1; TRBD2 agrees at 9 bases. There are 17 residues in the CDR3. With V trimmed by 5 bases and J by 2 bases, 10 bases remained unmatched. The germline V gene encodes CDR1 LNHDA and CDR2 SQIVND (reference sequence).

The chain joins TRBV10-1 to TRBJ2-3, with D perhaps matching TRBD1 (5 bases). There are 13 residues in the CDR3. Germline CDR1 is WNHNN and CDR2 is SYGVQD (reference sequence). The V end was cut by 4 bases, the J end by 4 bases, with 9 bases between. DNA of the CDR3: TGCGCCAGCAGTGGTCAGGGTCCAGATACGCAGTATTTT. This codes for CASSGQGPDTQYF.

The CDR3 loop reads CASNPAGGGHNEQFF. In nucleotides, the CDR3 is TGTGCCAGTAACCCCGCAGGGGGAGGACACAATGAGCAGTTCTTC. This rearrangement joins TRBV19 to TRBJ2-1, with D perhaps TRBD1 (7 bases). The CDR3 is 15 amino acids. Germline CDR1 reads LNHDA; CDR2 reads SQIVND (reference sequence). V was shortened by 7 bases and J by 5 bases, with 18 bases between the two germline ends. Supplemented by reference TRBV19 and TRBJ2-1, the full variable domain reads DGGITQSPKYLFRKEGQNVTLSCEQNLNHDAMYWYRQDPGQGLRLIYYSQIVNDFQKGDIAEGYSVSREKKESFPLTVTSAQKNPTAFYLCASNPAGGGHNEQFFGPGTRLTVL.

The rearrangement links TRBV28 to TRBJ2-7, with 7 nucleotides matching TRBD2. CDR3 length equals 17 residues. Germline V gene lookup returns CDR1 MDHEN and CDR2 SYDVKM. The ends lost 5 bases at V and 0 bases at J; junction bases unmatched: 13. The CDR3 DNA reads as TGTGCCAGCAGTCCCCCGGGTGGCGGGAGTAACTCCTACGAGCAGTACTTC. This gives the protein CASSPPGGGSNSYEQYF.

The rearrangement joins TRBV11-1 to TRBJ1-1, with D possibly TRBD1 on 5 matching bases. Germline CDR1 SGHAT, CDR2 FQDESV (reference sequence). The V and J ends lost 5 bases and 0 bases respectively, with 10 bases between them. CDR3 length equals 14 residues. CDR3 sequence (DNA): TGTGCCAGCAGCCCAGGGAGGATGAACACTGAAGCTTTCTTT. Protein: CASSPGRMNTEAFF.

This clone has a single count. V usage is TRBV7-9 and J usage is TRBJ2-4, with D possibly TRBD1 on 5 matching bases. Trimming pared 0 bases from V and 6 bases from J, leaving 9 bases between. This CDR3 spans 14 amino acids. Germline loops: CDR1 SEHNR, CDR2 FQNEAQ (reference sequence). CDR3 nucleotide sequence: TGTGCCAGCAGCTTAGCGGAAACAGGAAACATTCAGTACTTC. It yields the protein CASSLAETGNIQYF.

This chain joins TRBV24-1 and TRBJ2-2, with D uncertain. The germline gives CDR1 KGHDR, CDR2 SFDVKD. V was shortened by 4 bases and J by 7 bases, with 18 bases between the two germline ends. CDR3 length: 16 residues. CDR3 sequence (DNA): TGTGCCACCAGTGACCCAATGACACGTTCAAACGGGGAGCTGTTTTTT. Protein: CATSDPMTRSNGELFF.

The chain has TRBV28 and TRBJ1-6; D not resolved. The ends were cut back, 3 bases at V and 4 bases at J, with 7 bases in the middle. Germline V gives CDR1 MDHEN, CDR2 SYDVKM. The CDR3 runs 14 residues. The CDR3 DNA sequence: TGTGCCAGCAGTTTTCGGGAATATAATTCACCCCTCCACTTT. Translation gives CASSFREYNSPLHF.

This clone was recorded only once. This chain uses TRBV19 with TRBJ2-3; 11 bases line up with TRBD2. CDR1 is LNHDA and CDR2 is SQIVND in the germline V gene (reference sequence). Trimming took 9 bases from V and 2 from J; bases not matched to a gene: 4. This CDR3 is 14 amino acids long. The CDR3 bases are TGTGCCAGCGAGGGACTAGCGGACACAGATACGCAGTATTTT. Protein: CASEGLADTDTQYF.

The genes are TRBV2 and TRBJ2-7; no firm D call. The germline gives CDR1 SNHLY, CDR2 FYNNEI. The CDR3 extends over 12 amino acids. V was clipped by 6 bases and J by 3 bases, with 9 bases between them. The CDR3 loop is CASRAEYYEQYF. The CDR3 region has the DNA TGTGCCAGCAGGGCGGAGTACTACGAGCAGTACTTC.